A selection of T cell receptor beta chains follows, all from one sample in a study of cytomegalovirus exposure and HLA in healthy donors. Clones were sequenced by immunoSEQ multiplex PCR, and TCRdb holds only the in-frame ones, with some missing. The table lists approximately 110,000 clones, approximately 76% of them singletons, with under 10% in the top ten. Sequenced input: PBMCs. These receptors were taken from a man aged 35 to 55 in good health and CMV-seronegative. The CDR3 runs from the conserved cysteine through the conserved F or W. Fields, in order: clone size, J gene, V gene, D gene, CDR3 protein, CDR3 DNA. The D gene is left open where the match is weak. Clone size is not always given. Where it is, it says once, few, many or a class for expanded clones.

clone_size: .; j_call: TRBJ1-5; v_call: TRBV28; d_call: .; cdr3_aa: CASRLRGGAGNQPQHF; cdr3_nt: TGTGCCAGCAGACTCCGAGGGGGGGCAGGAAATCAGCCCCAGCATTTT
clone_size: .; j_call: TRBJ1-2; v_call: TRBV5-1; d_call: TRBD1; cdr3_aa: CASSPGTGNYGYTF; cdr3_nt: TGCGCCAGCAGCCCGGGGACAGGCAACTATGGCTACACCTTC
clone_size: .; j_call: TRBJ1-2; v_call: TRBV6-6; d_call: TRBD1; cdr3_aa: CASSRVDREYGYTF; cdr3_nt: TGTGCCAGCAGTCGGGTGGACAGGGAGTATGGCTACACCTTC
clone_size: .; j_call: TRBJ1-5; v_call: TRBV28; d_call: .; cdr3_aa: CASSLTEGYSNQPQHF; cdr3_nt: TGTGCCAGCAGTCTCACCGAGGGATATAGCAATCAGCCCCAGCATTTT
clone_size: .; j_call: TRBJ2-7; v_call: TRBV19; d_call: .; cdr3_aa: CATSDRRGIEQYF; cdr3_nt: TGTGCCACCTCGGACAGGAGGGGGATCGAGCAGTACTTC
clone_size: .; j_call: TRBJ2-3; v_call: TRBV7-2; d_call: TRBD1; cdr3_aa: CASSTRTGEGSDTQYF; cdr3_nt: TGTGCCAGCAGCACTAGGACAGGGGAAGGATCAGATACGCAGTATTTT
clone_size: .; j_call: TRBJ1-1; v_call: TRBV2; d_call: .; cdr3_aa: CASRGAGALGAATEAFF; cdr3_nt: TGTGCCAGCAGAGGAGCAGGGGCCCTGGGGGCAGCCACTGAAGCTTTCTTT
clone_size: .; j_call: TRBJ1-5; v_call: TRBV7-2; d_call: TRBD1; cdr3_aa: CASSQDRGSNQPQHF; cdr3_nt: TGTGCCAGCAGCCAAGACAGGGGTAGCAATCAGCCCCAGCATTTT
clone_size: .; j_call: TRBJ2-5; v_call: TRBV4-2; d_call: .; cdr3_aa: CASSQNPDYGETQYF; cdr3_nt: TGTGCCAGCAGCCAGAACCCGGACTATGGGGAGACCCAGTACTTC
clone_size: .; j_call: TRBJ1-1; v_call: TRBV28; d_call: TRBD1; cdr3_aa: CASTLRGQGANTEAFF; cdr3_nt: TGTGCCAGCACTCTACGGGGACAGGGGGCGAACACTGAAGCTTTCTTT
clone_size: .; j_call: TRBJ2-7; v_call: TRBV2; d_call: TRBD2; cdr3_aa: CAITGRASGDSYEQYF; cdr3_nt: TGTGCCATCACGGGGCGGGCTAGCGGGGACTCCTACGAGCAGTACTTC
clone_size: .; j_call: TRBJ2-7; v_call: TRBV4-1; d_call: .; cdr3_aa: CASSPGQLYEQYF; cdr3_nt: TGCGCCAGCAGCCCTGGACAGCTCTACGAGCAGTACTTC
clone_size: few; j_call: TRBJ2-4; v_call: TRBV6-5; d_call: .; cdr3_aa: CASSSLDRRDIQYF; cdr3_nt: TGTGCCAGCAGTTCCTTGGACAGGAGGGACATTCAGTACTTC
clone_size: few; j_call: TRBJ2-7; v_call: TRBV30; d_call: TRBD2; cdr3_aa: CAWRSGLADMQYF; cdr3_nt: TGTGCCTGGAGGTCGGGACTAGCGGACATGCAGTACTTC
clone_size: .; j_call: TRBJ2-1; v_call: TRBV6-6; d_call: .; cdr3_aa: CASSYSNPLGQREQFF; cdr3_nt: TGTGCCAGCAGTTACTCGAACCCGCTAGGTCAGCGTGAGCAGTTCTTC
clone_size: .; j_call: TRBJ1-4; v_call: TRBV4-3; d_call: .; cdr3_aa: CASSQDKADGGFNEKLFF; cdr3_nt: TGCGCCAGCAGCCAAGATAAGGCTGACGGCGGATTTAATGAAAAACTGTTTTTT
clone_size: few; j_call: TRBJ2-2; v_call: TRBV19; d_call: .; cdr3_aa: CASKLPGNTGELFF; cdr3_nt: TGTGCCAGTAAACTCCCTGGGAACACCGGGGAGCTGTTTTTT
clone_size: few; j_call: TRBJ1-1; v_call: TRBV7-3; d_call: .; cdr3_aa: CASSLRYSSEAFF; cdr3_nt: TGTGCCAGCAGCTTAAGGTACAGCTCTGAAGCTTTCTTT
clone_size: .; j_call: TRBJ2-1; v_call: TRBV9; d_call: TRBD1; cdr3_aa: CASSVQGASYNEQFF; cdr3_nt: TGTGCCAGCAGCGTACAGGGGGCCTCCTACAATGAGCAGTTCTTC
clone_size: once; j_call: TRBJ1-1; v_call: TRBV11-3; d_call: .; cdr3_aa: CASSPRQQAEAFF; cdr3_nt: TGTGCCAGCAGCCCCCGACAGCAAGCTGAAGCTTTCTTT
clone_size: .; j_call: TRBJ2-2; v_call: TRBV7-2; d_call: .; cdr3_aa: CASSGGPDTGELFF; cdr3_nt: TGTGCCAGCTCCGGGGGGCCCGACACCGGGGAGCTGTTTTTT
clone_size: .; j_call: TRBJ2-2; v_call: TRBV19; d_call: .; cdr3_aa: CASSITRNTGELFF; cdr3_nt: TGTGCCAGTAGTATCACGAGGAACACCGGGGAGCTGTTTTTT
clone_size: few; j_call: TRBJ2-2; v_call: TRBV9; d_call: .; cdr3_aa: CASSVLDTGELFF; cdr3_nt: TGTGCCAGCAGCGTATTAGACACCGGGGAGCTGTTTTTT
clone_size: .; j_call: TRBJ2-1; v_call: TRBV29-1; d_call: TRBD2; cdr3_aa: CSVEGLAGGPMNEQFF; cdr3_nt: TGCAGCGTCGAGGGCCTAGCGGGGGGGCCTATGAATGAGCAGTTCTTC
clone_size: .; j_call: TRBJ1-2; v_call: TRBV10-3; d_call: .; cdr3_aa: CAISEYRFGYTF; cdr3_nt: TGTGCCATCAGTGAATACAGATTTGGCTACACCTTC
clone_size: .; j_call: TRBJ2-7; v_call: TRBV4-1; d_call: TRBD1; cdr3_aa: CASSLPGQDYEQYF; cdr3_nt: TGCGCCAGCAGCCTGCCGGGACAGGACTACGAGCAGTACTTC
clone_size: .; j_call: TRBJ1-5; v_call: TRBV4-2; d_call: .; cdr3_aa: CASSQVGGNQPQHF; cdr3_nt: TGTGCCAGCAGCCAAGTCGGGGGCAATCAGCCCCAGCATTTT
clone_size: .; j_call: TRBJ1-2; v_call: TRBV15; d_call: .; cdr3_aa: CATSTENYGYTF; cdr3_nt: TGTGCCACCAGCACCGAGAACTATGGCTACACCTTC
clone_size: .; j_call: TRBJ1-5; v_call: TRBV15; d_call: TRBD1; cdr3_aa: CATSTSGQLNQPQHF; cdr3_nt: TGTGCCACCAGCACGTCGGGACAGCTCAATCAGCCCCAGCATTTT
clone_size: .; j_call: TRBJ1-1; v_call: TRBV21-1; d_call: .; cdr3_aa: CASSGWDRSNTEAFF; cdr3_nt: TGTGCCAGCAGCGGTTGGGACAGATCGAACACTGAAGCTTTCTTT
clone_size: .; j_call: TRBJ1-5; v_call: TRBV7-6; d_call: TRBD1; cdr3_aa: CASSSGTGRVTGHF; cdr3_nt: TGTGCCAGCAGCTCAGGGACAGGCCGGGTAACTGGGCATTTT
clone_size: few; j_call: TRBJ2-6; v_call: TRBV19; d_call: .; cdr3_aa: CASRGVGWRGNSGANVLTF; cdr3_nt: TGTGCCAGTCGGGGTGTGGGGTGGCGAGGAAACTCTGGGGCCAACGTCCTGACTTTC
clone_size: few; j_call: TRBJ1-4; v_call: TRBV7-9; d_call: .; cdr3_aa: CASSTGFTNEKLFF; cdr3_nt: TGTGCCAGCAGTACAGGGTTTACTAATGAAAAACTGTTTTTT
clone_size: .; j_call: TRBJ1-1; v_call: TRBV5-1; d_call: TRBD1; cdr3_aa: CASSLAEWQGEMNTEAFF; cdr3_nt: TGCGCCAGCAGCTTGGCCGAGTGGCAGGGGGAAATGAACACTGAAGCTTTCTTT
clone_size: .; j_call: TRBJ1-3; v_call: TRBV25-1; d_call: TRBD1; cdr3_aa: CASRGQGGNTIYF; cdr3_nt: TGTGCCAGCAGAGGACAGGGAGGAAACACCATATATTTT
clone_size: .; j_call: TRBJ1-1; v_call: TRBV27; d_call: .; cdr3_aa: CASSLLLNTEAFF; cdr3_nt: TGTGCCAGCAGTTTACTACTGAACACTGAAGCTTTCTTT
clone_size: .; j_call: TRBJ2-7; v_call: TRBV19; d_call: .; cdr3_aa: CASSSSRGTEQYF; cdr3_nt: TGTGCCAGTAGTTCCTCCCGGGGGACCGAGCAGTACTTC
clone_size: .; j_call: TRBJ2-7; v_call: TRBV4-3; d_call: .; cdr3_aa: CASSQKHPGEQYF; cdr3_nt: TGCGCCAGCAGCCAAAAGCATCCCGGCGAGCAGTACTTC
clone_size: .; j_call: TRBJ2-1; v_call: TRBV7-9; d_call: TRBD2; cdr3_aa: CSSSVGRGVDEQFF; cdr3_nt: TGTTCCAGCAGCGTCGGGAGGGGGGTGGATGAGCAGTTCTTC
clone_size: .; j_call: TRBJ2-1; v_call: TRBV5-4; d_call: TRBD1; cdr3_aa: CASSLVGTGGDNEQFF; cdr3_nt: TGTGCCAGCAGCTTGGTCGGGACAGGGGGGGACAATGAGCAGTTCTTC
clone_size: .; j_call: TRBJ1-1; v_call: TRBV27; d_call: TRBD1; cdr3_aa: CASRDRGRVDTEAFF; cdr3_nt: TGTGCCAGCAGGGACAGGGGACGGGTGGACACTGAAGCTTTCTTT
clone_size: .; j_call: TRBJ2-3; v_call: TRBV19; d_call: TRBD1; cdr3_aa: CASRLRGWETDTQYF; cdr3_nt: TGTGCCAGTAGGCTCAGGGGGTGGGAGACAGATACGCAGTATTTT
clone_size: .; j_call: TRBJ1-1; v_call: TRBV19; d_call: .; cdr3_aa: CASSIGIEAAYLMNTEAFF; cdr3_nt: TGTGCCAGTAGTATAGGCATTGAGGCAGCTTACCTTATGAACACTGAAGCTTTCTTT
clone_size: .; j_call: TRBJ1-6; v_call: TRBV14; d_call: .; cdr3_aa: CASSQAGYNSPLHF; cdr3_nt: TGTGCCAGCAGCCAAGCGGGGTATAATTCACCCCTCCACTTT
clone_size: .; j_call: TRBJ1-2; v_call: TRBV4-1; d_call: TRBD1; cdr3_aa: CASSPGQGSGNYGYTF; cdr3_nt: TGCGCCAGCAGCCCGGGACAGGGTTCGGGAAACTATGGCTACACCTTC
clone_size: .; j_call: TRBJ2-1; v_call: TRBV4-2; d_call: TRBD2; cdr3_aa: CASSQSGGAGNEQFF; cdr3_nt: TGTGCCAGCAGCCAGAGCGGGGGGGCCGGGAATGAGCAGTTCTTC
clone_size: once; j_call: TRBJ2-7; v_call: TRBV19; d_call: .; cdr3_aa: CASSFGGKTGQYF; cdr3_nt: TGTGCCAGTAGTTTCGGGGGAAAAACTGGGCAGTACTTC
clone_size: few; j_call: TRBJ1-1; v_call: TRBV21-1; d_call: .; cdr3_aa: CASAKSDRVNTEAFF; cdr3_nt: TGTGCCAGCGCGAAGTCGGACAGGGTGAACACTGAAGCTTTCTTT
clone_size: .; j_call: TRBJ2-7; v_call: TRBV7-2; d_call: TRBD2; cdr3_aa: CASSSDFSGGASYEQYF; cdr3_nt: TGTGCCAGCAGCTCCGACTTTAGCGGGGGGGCTTCCTACGAGCAGTACTTC
clone_size: .; j_call: TRBJ1-1; v_call: TRBV19; d_call: .; cdr3_aa: CASSLERRDTEAFF; cdr3_nt: TGTGCCAGTAGCTTGGAGCGGAGAGACACTGAAGCTTTCTTT
clone_size: .; j_call: TRBJ2-1; v_call: TRBV5-1; d_call: .; cdr3_aa: CASSLVGAGNEQFF; cdr3_nt: TGCGCCAGCAGCTTGGTGGGGGCCGGCAATGAGCAGTTCTTC